This TCR beta chain appears in the sequencing data of a study of T cell responses to AZD1222 COVID-19 vaccine. Comment on this clone: Its antigen is currently unknown.

Repertoires were generated with immunoSEQ multiplex PCR, while TCRdb's copy carries only in-frame clones and drops some. The table includes approximately 57,000 clones, approximately 84% detected once. Study results and caveats: Once two AZD1222 doses were given, Spike-specific TCR breadth and depth went up. There were vaccine-associated CD4 TCRs across spike, dominant at 160-218 and 743-854. Clonal diversity may have been underestimated in mostly white British donors.

Material: peripheral blood, obtained on day 0 of AZD1222 vaccination. The clonotype comes from an adult in good health.

CDR3 nucleotides: TGCAGCGCCGAAGGCGGAACAGGGGCCGTAGTTGAAGCTTTCTTT. Protein product: CSAEGGTGAVVEAFF. This sequence joins TRBV29-1 and TRBJ1-1; TRBD1 matches at 7 bases. V was clipped by 7 bases and J by 7 bases; unmatched bases: 18. CDR3 length: 15 amino acids. CDR1 is SQVTM, CDR2 ANQGSEA, per germline.